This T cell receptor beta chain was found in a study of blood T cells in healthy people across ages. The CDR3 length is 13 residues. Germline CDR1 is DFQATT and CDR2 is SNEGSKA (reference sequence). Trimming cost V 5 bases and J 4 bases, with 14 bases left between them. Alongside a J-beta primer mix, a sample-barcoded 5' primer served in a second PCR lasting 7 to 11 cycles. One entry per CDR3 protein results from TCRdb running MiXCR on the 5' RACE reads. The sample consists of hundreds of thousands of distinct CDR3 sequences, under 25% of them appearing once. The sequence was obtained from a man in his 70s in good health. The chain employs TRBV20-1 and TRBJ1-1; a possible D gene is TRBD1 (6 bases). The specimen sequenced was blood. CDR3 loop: CSAVDGGFTEAFF. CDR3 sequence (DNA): TGCAGTGCTGTTGACGGGGGCTTCACTGAAGCTTTCTTT.